Described below is a single T cell receptor (beta chain) sequence and its context. Only in-frame clones appear in the TCRdb table, and some are missing; sequencing was by immunoSEQ multiplex PCR. In the table there are roughly 130,000 clones, around 87% of which are singletons. The data belong to a study of blood T cell repertoires in COVID-19. Germline lookup yields CDR1 SNHLY and CDR2 FYNNEI. The CDR3 is made up of 14 amino acids. Trimming stripped 10 bases from V and 4 bases from J, with 17 bases between. Sequenced material: peripheral blood. The receptor's source is a woman in her sixties with acute or convalescent COVID-19. The chain combines TRBV2 with TRBJ2-1; D is possibly TRBD1 (6 bases). In DNA form, the CDR3 reads TGTGCCATACTAAAGACAGGTTTATACAATGAGCAGTTCTTC. As protein: CAILKTGLYNEQFF. The entire variable domain, with the rest obtained from reference TRBV2 and TRBJ2-1, is as follows: EPEVTQTPSHQVTQMGQEVILRCVPISNHLYFYWYRQILGQKVEFLVSFYNNEISEKSEIFDDQFSVERPDGSNFTLKIRSTKLEDSAMYFCAILKTGLYNEQFFGPGTRLTVL.